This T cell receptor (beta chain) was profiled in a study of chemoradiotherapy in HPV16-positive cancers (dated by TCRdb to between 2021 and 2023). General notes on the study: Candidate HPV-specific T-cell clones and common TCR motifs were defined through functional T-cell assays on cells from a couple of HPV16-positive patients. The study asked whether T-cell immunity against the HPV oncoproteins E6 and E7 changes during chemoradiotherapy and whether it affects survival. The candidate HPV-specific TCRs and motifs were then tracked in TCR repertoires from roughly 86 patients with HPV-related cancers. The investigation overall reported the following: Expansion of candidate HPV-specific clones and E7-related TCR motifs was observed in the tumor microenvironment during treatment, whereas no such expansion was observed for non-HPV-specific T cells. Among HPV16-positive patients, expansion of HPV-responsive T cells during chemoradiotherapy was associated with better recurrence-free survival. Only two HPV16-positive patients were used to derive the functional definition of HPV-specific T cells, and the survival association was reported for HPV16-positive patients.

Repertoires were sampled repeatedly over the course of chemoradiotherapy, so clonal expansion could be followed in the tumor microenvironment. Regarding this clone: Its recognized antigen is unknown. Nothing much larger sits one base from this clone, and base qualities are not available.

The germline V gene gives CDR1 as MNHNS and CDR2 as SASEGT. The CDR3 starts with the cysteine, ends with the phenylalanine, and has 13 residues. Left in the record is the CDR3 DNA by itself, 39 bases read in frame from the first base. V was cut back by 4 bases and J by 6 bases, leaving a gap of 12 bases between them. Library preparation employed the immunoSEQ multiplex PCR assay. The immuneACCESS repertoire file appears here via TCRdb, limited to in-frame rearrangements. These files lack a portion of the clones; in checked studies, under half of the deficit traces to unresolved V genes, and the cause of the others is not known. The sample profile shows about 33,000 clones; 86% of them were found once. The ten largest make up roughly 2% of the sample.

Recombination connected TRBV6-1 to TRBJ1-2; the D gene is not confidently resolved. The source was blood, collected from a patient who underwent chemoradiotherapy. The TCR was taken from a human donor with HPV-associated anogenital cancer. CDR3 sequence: CASSVYGADGYTF. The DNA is TGTGCCAGCAGTGTTTACGGAGCCGATGGCTACACCTTC.